This TCR beta chain appears in the sequencing data of a study of brain T cells in children with intractable seizures (dated by TCRdb to about 2021). Background on the whole study: Resected brain tissue from 50 or so pediatric epilepsy surgery cases was initially screened for immune gene transcripts with a NanoString immunology panel. Among the 12 selected surgery cases, pre-surgery blood was additionally sequenced for eight, leaving four cases with brain tissue only.

The immunoSEQ assay was applied to genomic DNA to generate the TCR beta chain sequences. Per the original workflow: Any CDR3 sequence that did not begin with the conserved framework cysteine at position 104 was removed by hand. To get clonality, the normalized Shannon's Diversity Index was subtracted from one, giving values from 0 (maximal diversity) to 1 (oligoclonal). Chi-squared comparison-of-proportions tests assessed whether the same CDR3 differed in frequency between samples, such as brain versus blood. Public clonotypes were found by searching immuneACCESS, and the VDJdb browser was used to assess similarity to known antiviral clonotypes. As stored in TCRdb, this immuneACCESS dataset retains in-frame rearrangements with V and J assigned. A fraction of the clones does not appear; measured against another copy, unresolved V genes explain less than half of the discrepancy, and the remainder lacks a known reason. The V and J calls and clone size are taken from that table; D and trimming were inferred from the DNA. The sample records 20,000 to 25,000 clones, 90% to 95% of which are singletons. Clones ranked in the top ten supply under 8% of the sample.

From its cysteine to its phenylalanine, the CDR3 spans 15 amino acids. Only CDR3 DNA is held: 45 bases, read in frame from base 1. According to the germline V gene (reference sequence), CDR1 reads LNHDA and CDR2 reads SQIVND. The V end gives up 5 bases and the J end 0 bases, leaving 6 bases in the junction not matched to a gene. The research as a whole found: Viral specificity was inferred only from CDR3 sequence similarity, and patients' HCMV serostatus was unknown. Because pre- and post-surgery blood were sequenced to different depths, clones absent from the pre-surgery sample may reflect undersampling.

Concerning this clone: Which antigen it targets is not known. Base qualities are missing; no much larger clone stands one base away.

This specimen's time point label, interpreted: resected brain tissue, or blood drawn just prior to surgery. Surgery cases with the highest brain T cell transcript signatures were selected for TCR beta chain sequencing of brain tissue and, where available, blood. Prior to surgery, the patients had been treated with at least one anti-epileptic drug. The TCR-sequenced patients were children whose drug-resistant epilepsy was caused by tuberous sclerosis complex, focal cortical dysplasia, Rasmussen encephalitis or hemimegalencephaly. Blood samples were drawn just before the epilepsy surgery. Bulk genomic DNA was isolated from unsorted brain tissue and whole blood using the Monarch genomic DNA purification kit.

The source was peripheral blood, collected at surgery. Here the chain combines TRBV19 and TRBJ2-5, with TRBD2 matching 7 junction bases. This TCR was sampled from a boy between 5 and 17 years old with focal cortical dysplasia and intractable seizures. This receptor carries the CDR3 CASSPAGRYQETQYF. The nucleotides read TGTGCCAGTAGTCCAGCGGGGAGGTACCAAGAGACCCAGTACTTC.